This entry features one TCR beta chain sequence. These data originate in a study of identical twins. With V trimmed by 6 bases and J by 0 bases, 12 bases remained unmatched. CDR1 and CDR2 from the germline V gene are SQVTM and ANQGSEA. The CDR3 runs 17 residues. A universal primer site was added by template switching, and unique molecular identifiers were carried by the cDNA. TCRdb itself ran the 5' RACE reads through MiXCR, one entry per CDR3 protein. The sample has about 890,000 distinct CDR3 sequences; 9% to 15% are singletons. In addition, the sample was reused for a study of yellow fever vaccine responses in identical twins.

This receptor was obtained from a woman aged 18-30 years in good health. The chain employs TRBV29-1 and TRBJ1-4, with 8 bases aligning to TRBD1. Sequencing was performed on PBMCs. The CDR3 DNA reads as TGCAGCGTGGCGGACAGGGAAACGATTACAACTAATGAAAAACTGTTTTTT. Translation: CSVADRETITTNEKLFF.